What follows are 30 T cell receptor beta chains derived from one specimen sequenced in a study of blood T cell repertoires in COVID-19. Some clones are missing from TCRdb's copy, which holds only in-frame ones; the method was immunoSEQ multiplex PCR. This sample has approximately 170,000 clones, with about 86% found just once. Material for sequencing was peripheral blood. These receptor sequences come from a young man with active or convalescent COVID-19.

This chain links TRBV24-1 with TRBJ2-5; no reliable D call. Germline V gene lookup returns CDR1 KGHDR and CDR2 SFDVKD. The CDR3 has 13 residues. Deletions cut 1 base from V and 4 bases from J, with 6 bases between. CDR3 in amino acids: CATSDFNGETQYF. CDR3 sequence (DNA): TGTGCCACCAGTGATTTCAACGGAGAGACCCAGTACTTC.

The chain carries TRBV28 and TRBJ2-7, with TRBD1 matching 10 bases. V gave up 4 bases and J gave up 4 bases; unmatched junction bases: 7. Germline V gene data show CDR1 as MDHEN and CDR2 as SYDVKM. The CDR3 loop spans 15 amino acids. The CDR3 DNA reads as TGTGCCAGCAGTTCGGGACAGGGGAAGCAGTACGAGCAGTACGTC. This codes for CASSSGQGKQYEQYV.

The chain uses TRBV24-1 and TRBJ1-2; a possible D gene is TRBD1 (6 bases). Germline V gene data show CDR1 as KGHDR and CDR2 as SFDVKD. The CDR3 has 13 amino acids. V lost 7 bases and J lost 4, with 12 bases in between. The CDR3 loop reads CATRDSLSYGYTF. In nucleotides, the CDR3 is TGTGCCACCAGGGACAGCCTCTCCTATGGCTACACCTTC.

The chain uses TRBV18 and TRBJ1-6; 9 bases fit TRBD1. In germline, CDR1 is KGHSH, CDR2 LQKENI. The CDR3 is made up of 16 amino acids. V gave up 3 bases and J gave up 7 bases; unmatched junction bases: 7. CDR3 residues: CASSPHPGTGNSPLHF. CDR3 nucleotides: TGTGCCAGCTCACCCCACCCCGGGACAGGGAATTCACCCCTCCACTTT. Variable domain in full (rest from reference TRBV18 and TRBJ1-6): NAGVMQNPRHLVRRRGQEARLRCSPMKGHSHVYWYRQLPEEGLKFMVYLQKENIIDESGMPKERFSAEFPKEGPSILRIQQVVRGDSAAYFCASSPHPGTGNSPLHFGNGTRLTVT.

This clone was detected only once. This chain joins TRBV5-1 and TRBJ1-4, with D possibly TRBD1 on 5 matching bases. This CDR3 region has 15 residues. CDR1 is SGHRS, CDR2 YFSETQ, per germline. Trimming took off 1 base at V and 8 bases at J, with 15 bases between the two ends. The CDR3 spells CASSLLGQGREKLFF. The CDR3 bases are TGCGCCAGCAGCTTGTTGGGTCAGGGAAGAGAAAAACTGTTTTTT.

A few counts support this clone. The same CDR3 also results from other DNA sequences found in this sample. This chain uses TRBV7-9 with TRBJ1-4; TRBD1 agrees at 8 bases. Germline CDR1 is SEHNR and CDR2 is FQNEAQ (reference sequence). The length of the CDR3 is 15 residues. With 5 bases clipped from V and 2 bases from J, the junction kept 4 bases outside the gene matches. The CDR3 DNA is TGTGCCAGCAGCCTGGGGGACAGGACTAATGAAAAACTGTTTTTT. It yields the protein CASSLGDRTNEKLFF.

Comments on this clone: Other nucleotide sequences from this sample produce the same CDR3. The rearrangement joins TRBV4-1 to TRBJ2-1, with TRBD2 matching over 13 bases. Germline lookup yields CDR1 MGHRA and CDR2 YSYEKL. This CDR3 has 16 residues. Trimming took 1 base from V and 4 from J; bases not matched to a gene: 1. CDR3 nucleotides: TGCGCCAGCAGCCAAGCGGGACTAGCGGGATACAATGAGCAGTTCTTC. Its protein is CASSQAGLAGYNEQFF.

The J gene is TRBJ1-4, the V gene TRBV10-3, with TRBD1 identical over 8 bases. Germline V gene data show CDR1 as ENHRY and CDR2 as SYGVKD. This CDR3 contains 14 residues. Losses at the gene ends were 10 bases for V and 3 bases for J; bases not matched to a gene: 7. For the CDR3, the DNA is TGTGCCACCCGGACAGGGACAGCTAATGAAAAACTGTTTTTT. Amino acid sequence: CATRTGTANEKLFF.

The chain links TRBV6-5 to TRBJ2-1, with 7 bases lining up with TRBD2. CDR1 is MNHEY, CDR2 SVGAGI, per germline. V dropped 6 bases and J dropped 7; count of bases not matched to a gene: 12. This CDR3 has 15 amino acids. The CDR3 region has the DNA TGTGCCAGCAGCCCAGGGAGGGCCCAGGGAAATGAGCAGTTCTTC. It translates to CASSPGRAQGNEQFF.

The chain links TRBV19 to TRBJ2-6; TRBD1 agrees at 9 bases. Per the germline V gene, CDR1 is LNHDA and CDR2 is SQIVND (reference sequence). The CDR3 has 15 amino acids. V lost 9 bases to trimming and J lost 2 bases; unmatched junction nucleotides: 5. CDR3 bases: TGTGCCAGCACAGGGGGCGCAGCTGGGGCCAACGTCCTGACTTTC. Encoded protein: CASTGGAAGANVLTF.

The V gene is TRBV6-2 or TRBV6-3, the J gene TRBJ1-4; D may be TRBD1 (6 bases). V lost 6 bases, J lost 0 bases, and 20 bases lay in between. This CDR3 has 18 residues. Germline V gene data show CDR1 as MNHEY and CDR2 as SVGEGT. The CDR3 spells CASSLRTARSTTNEKLFF. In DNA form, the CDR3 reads TGTGCCAGCAGCCTACGGACAGCCCGATCGACAACTAATGAAAAACTGTTTTTT.

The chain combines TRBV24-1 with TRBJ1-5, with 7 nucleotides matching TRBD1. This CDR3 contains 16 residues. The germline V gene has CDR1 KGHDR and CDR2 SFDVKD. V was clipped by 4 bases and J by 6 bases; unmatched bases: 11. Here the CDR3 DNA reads TGTGCCACCAGTGAGTCGGGACAGCCAGTCGGTCAGCCCCAGCATTTT. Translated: CATSESGQPVGQPQHF.

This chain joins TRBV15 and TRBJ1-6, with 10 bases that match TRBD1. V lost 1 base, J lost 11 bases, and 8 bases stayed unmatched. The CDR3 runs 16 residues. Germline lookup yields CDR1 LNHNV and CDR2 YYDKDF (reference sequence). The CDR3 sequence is CATSRAEGQGNTPLHF. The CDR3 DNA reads TGTGCCACCAGCAGAGCTGAGGGACAGGGGAATACACCCCTCCACTTT.

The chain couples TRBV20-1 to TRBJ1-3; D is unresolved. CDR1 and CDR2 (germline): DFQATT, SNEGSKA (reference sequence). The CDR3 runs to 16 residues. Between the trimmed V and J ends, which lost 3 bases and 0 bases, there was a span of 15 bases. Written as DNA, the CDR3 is TGCAGTGCTAGTCTTACGGGAGACCTCTCTGGAAACACCATATATTTT. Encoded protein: CSASLTGDLSGNTIYF.

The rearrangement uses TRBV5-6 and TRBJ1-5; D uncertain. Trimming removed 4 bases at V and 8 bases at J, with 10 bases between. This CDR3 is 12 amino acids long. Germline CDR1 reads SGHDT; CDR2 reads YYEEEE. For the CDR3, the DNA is TGTGCCAGCAGCCAGGAAGGAAAGCCCCAGCATTTT. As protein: CASSQEGKPQHF. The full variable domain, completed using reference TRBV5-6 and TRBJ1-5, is DAGVTQSPTHLIKTRGQQVTLRCSPKSGHDTVSWYQQALGQGPQFIFQYYEEEERQRGNFPDRFSGHQFPNYSSELNVNALLLGDSALYLCASSQEGKPQHFGDGTRLSIL.

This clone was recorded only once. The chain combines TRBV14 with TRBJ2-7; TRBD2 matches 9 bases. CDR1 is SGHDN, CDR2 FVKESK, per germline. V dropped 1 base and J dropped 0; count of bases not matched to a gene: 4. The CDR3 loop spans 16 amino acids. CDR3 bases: TGTGCCAGCAGCCAAGTCCGAGCGGGAGGCTCCTACGAGCAGTACTTC. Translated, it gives CASSQVRAGGSYEQYF.

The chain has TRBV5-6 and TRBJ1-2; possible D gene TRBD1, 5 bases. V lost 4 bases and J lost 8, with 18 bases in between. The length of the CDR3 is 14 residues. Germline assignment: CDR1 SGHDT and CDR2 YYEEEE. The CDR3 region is CASSLDQGFGGYTF. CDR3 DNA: TGTGCCAGCAGCCTTGACCAGGGATTCGGGGGCTACACCTTC.

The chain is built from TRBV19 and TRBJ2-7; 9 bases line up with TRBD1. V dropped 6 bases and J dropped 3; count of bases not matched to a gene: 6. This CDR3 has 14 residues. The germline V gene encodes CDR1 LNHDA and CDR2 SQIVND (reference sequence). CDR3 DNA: TGTGCCAGTAGCCCCGTGGGACAGGGCTACGAGCAGTACTTC. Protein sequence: CASSPVGQGYEQYF.

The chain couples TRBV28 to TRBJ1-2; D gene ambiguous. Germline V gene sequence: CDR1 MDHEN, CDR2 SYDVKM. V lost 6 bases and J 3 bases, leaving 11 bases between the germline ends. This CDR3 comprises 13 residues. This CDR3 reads CASSSPRDYGYTF. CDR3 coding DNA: TGTGCCAGCAGCTCACCCCGGGACTATGGCTACACCTTC.

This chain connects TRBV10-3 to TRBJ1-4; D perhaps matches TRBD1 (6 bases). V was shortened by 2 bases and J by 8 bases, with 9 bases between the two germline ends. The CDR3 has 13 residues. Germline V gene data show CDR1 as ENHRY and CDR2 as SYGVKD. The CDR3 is CAISEGQPEKLFF. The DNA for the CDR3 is TGTGCCATCAGTGAGGGACAGCCCGAAAAACTGTTTTTT.

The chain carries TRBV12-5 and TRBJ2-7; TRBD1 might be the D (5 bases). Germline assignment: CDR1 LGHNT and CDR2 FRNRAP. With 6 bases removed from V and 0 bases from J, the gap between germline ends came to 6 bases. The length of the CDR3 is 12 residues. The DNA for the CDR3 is TGTGCTAGTGGACAGGCCTCCTACGAGCAGTACTTC. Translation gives CASGQASYEQYF.

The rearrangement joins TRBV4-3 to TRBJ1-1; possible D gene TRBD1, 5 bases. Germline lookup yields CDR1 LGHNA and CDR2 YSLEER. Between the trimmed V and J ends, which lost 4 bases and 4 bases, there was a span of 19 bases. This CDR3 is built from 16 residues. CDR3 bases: TGCGCCAGCAGCCCAAGACATGGACCCGGGGGCACTGAAGCTTTCTTT. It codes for CASSPRHGPGGTEAFF.

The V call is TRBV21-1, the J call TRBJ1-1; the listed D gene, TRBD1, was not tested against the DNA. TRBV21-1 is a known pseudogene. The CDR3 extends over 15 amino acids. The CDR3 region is CASRSRDRANTEAFF. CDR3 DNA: TGTGCCAGCAGGAGTAGGGACAGGGCGAACACTGAAGCTTTCTTT.

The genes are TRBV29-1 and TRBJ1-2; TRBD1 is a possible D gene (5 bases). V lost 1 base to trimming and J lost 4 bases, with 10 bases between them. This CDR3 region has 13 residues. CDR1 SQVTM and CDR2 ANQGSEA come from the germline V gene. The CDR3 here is CSVEVDSSYGYTF. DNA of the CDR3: TGCAGCGTTGAAGTCGACAGTAGCTATGGCTACACCTTC.

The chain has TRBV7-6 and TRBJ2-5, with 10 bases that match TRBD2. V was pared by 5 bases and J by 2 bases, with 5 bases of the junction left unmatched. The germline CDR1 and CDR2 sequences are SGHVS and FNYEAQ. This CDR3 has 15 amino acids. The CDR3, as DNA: TGTGCCAGCAGCAACGGACTAGCGGATCAAGAGACCCAGTACTTC. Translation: CASSNGLADQETQYF.

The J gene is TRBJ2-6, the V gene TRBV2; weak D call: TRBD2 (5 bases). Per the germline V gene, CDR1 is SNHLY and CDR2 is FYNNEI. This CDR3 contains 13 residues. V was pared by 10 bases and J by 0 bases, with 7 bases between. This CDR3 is CANAGSGANVLTF. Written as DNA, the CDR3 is TGTGCCAACGCGGGCTCTGGGGCCAACGTCCTGACTTTC.

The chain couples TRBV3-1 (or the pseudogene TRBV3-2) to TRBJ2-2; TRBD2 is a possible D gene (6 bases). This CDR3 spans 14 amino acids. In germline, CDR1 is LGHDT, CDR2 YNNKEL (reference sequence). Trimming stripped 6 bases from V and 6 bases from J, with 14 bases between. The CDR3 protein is CASSRDFLAGELFF. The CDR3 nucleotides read TGTGCCAGCAGTCGGGACTTCCTAGCCGGGGAGCTGTTTTTT.

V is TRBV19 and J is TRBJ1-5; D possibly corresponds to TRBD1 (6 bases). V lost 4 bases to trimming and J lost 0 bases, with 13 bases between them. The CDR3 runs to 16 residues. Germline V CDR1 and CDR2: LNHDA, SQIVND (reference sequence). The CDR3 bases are TGTGCCAGTAGTACAGGGGCGCCGCATAGCAATCAGCCCCAGCATTTT. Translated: CASSTGAPHSNQPQHF. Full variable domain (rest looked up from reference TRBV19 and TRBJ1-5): DGGITQSPKYLFRKEGQNVTLSCEQNLNHDAMYWYRQDPGQGLRLIYYSQIVNDFQKGDIAEGYSVSREKKESFPLTVTSAQKNPTAFYLCASSTGAPHSNQPQHFGDGTRLSIL.

CDR3 sequence: CASSRLNPLGGTEAFF. DNA for the CDR3: TGTGCCAGCAGCCGCTTAAACCCTTTAGGGGGCACTGAAGCTTTCTTT. The chain employs TRBV11-2 and TRBJ1-1, with a tentative D call TRBD1 (6 bases). Looked up from germline, CDR1 is SGHAT and CDR2 is FQNNGV. The ends were cut back, 5 bases at V and 4 bases at J, with 20 bases in the middle. This CDR3 is 16 amino acids long.

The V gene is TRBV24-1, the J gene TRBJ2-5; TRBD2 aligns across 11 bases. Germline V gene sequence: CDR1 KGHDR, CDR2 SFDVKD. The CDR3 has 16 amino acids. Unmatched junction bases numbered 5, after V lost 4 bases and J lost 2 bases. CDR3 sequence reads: CATSDLLAGGQETQYF. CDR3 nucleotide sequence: TGTGCCACCAGTGACCTTCTAGCGGGGGGACAAGAGACCCAGTACTTC.